Listed below are T cell receptor beta chains from one sample, sequenced in a study of blood T cell repertoires in COVID-19. Repertoires were generated with immunoSEQ multiplex PCR, while TCRdb's copy carries only in-frame clones and drops some. This sample has more than 200,000 clones, with around nine tenths found just once. The sample was peripheral blood. These receptors were taken from a man aged 25-45 years with active or convalescent COVID-19. The CDR3 runs from the conserved cysteine through the conserved F or W. D genes are given only for firm matches. Rows may omit the clone size; those that give it use once, few, many or a size class.

D	V	size	J	CDR3	DNA
TRBD1	TRBV6-5	NA	TRBJ1-5	CASSLRQGINQPQHF	TGTGCCAGCAGTCTCCGACAGGGAATCAACCAGCCCCAGCATTTT
NA	TRBV25-1	NA	TRBJ2-5	CASSDLRAFGETQYF	TGTGCCAGCAGTGATCTCAGGGCGTTCGGTGAGACCCAGTACTTC
NA	TRBV18	NA	TRBJ1-3	CASSTDTLSGNTIYF	TGTGCCAGCTCAACGGACACCCTCTCTGGAAACACCATATATTTT
TRBD2	TRBV6-5	NA	TRBJ2-7	CASRPSGGSYEQYF	TGTGCCAGCAGACCTAGCGGGGGCTCCTACGAGCAGTACTTC
NA	TRBV4-3	NA	TRBJ1-3	CASSRGYGNTIYF	TGCGCCAGCAGTAGGGGGTATGGAAACACCATATATTTT
NA	TRBV4-3	NA	TRBJ2-5	CASSQGTLASLETQYF	TGCGCCAGCAGCCAAGGGACCTTAGCGAGCTTGGAGACCCAGTACTTC
TRBD2	TRBV7-8	NA	TRBJ2-7	CASRSGLAFGEQYF	TGTGCCAGCAGGTCGGGACTAGCTTTCGGCGAGCAGTACTTC
TRBD1	TRBV19	NA	TRBJ2-5	CASSQTGGETQYF	TGTGCCAGTAGTCAAACAGGGGGAGAGACCCAGTACTTC
NA	TRBV2	NA	TRBJ2-3	CASSRDLGSHF	TGTGCCAGCAGTCGCGACCTAGGGAGCCATTTT
NA	TRBV6-1	NA	TRBJ1-1	CASSEMRSFTEAFF	TGTGCCAGCAGTGAAATGCGCTCATTCACTGAAGCTTTCTTT
NA	TRBV2	few	TRBJ1-1	CASSEASGVEAFF	TGTGCCAGCAGTGAAGCCTCGGGGGTTGAAGCTTTCTTT
TRBD1	TRBV7-8	NA	TRBJ1-4	CASSLGQGGWEKLFF	TGTGCCAGCAGCTTAGGACAGGGCGGGTGGGAAAAACTGTTTTTT
TRBD1	TRBV3-1/TRBV3-2	NA	TRBJ1-5	CASSQEVDRVMDLNQPQHF	TGTGCCAGCAGCCAAGAAGTGGACAGGGTCATGGACTTAAATCAGCCCCAGCATTTT
NA	TRBV29-1	NA	TRBJ2-2	CSVVLGGELFF	TGCAGCGTTGTGCTAGGCGGGGAGCTGTTTTTT
NA	TRBV27	NA	TRBJ2-7	CASRGITYEQYF	TGTGCCAGCCGGGGGATTACCTACGAGCAGTACTTC
NA	TRBV11-2	NA	TRBJ1-1	CASSYTPQKMNTEAFF	TGTGCCAGCAGCTATACCCCACAGAAAATGAACACTGAAGCTTTCTTT
TRBD2	TRBV6-6	NA	TRBJ2-5	CASSLLAGATGQETQYF	TGTGCCAGCAGTCTTTTAGCGGGGGCGACGGGCCAAGAGACCCAGTACTTC
TRBD1	TRBV30	NA	TRBJ1-1	CAWSRPTGLGEAFF	TGTGCCTGGAGTCGCCCGACAGGGTTGGGTGAAGCTTTCTTT
NA	TRBV5-1	once	TRBJ1-4	CASSLDEGRNEKLFF	TGCGCCAGCAGCTTGGATGAGGGTAGGAATGAAAAACTGTTTTTT
NA	TRBV12-3/TRBV12-4	many	TRBJ1-2	CASSPAPRGGYTF	TGTGCCAGCAGCCCGGCGCCGCGGGGTGGCTACACCTTC
TRBD2	TRBV6-5	NA	TRBJ2-3	CASSRAGGTDTQYF	TGTGCCAGCAGTCGAGCGGGGGGCACAGATACGCAGTATTTT
TRBD1	TRBV18	NA	TRBJ1-2	CASSPEGQVVGYTF	TGTGCCAGCTCACCCGAGGGACAGGTCGTTGGCTACACCTTC
NA	TRBV6-6	NA	TRBJ2-7	CASSKDREYEQYF	TGTGCCAGCAGTAAAGACAGAGAATACGAGCAGTACTTC
NA	TRBV7-6	NA	TRBJ1-1	CASSPRPATGNTEAFF	TGTGCCAGCAGCCCCCGCCCTGCGACAGGGAACACTGAAGCTTTCTTT
NA	TRBV5-1	NA	TRBJ1-1	CASSLGSTLLNTEAFF	TGCGCCAGCAGCTTGGGGAGCACTCTACTGAACACTGAAGCTTTCTTT
TRBD1	TRBV29-1	NA	TRBJ2-7	CSVESGTGNYEQYF	TGCAGCGTCGAATCCGGGACAGGGAACTACGAGCAGTACTTC
NA	TRBV6-5	NA	TRBJ2-7	CASSSPDSTYEQYF	TGTGCCAGCAGTTCCCCGGACAGTACCTACGAGCAGTACTTC
NA	TRBV5-1	NA	TRBJ1-1	CASSGTQGNTEAFF	TGCGCCAGCAGCGGCACCCAGGGAAACACTGAAGCTTTCTTT
NA	TRBV11-2	NA	TRBJ2-3	CASSGGVQGGVDTQYF	TGTGCCAGCAGCGGAGGGGTCCAGGGTGGGGTGGATACGCAGTATTTT
NA	TRBV11-2	NA	TRBJ1-1	CASSLGRVYTRKEAFF	TGTGCCAGCAGCTTAGGAAGGGTGTACACTAGAAAGGAAGCTTTCTTT
NA	TRBV9	NA	TRBJ2-6	CASSNYSGANVLTF	TGTGCCAGCAGCAACTATTCTGGGGCCAACGTCCTGACTTTC
TRBD1	TRBV5-6	NA	TRBJ2-3	CASSWGQGLGTDTQYF	TGTGCCAGCAGCTGGGGACAGGGCTTAGGCACAGATACGCAGTATTTT
TRBD1	TRBV28	NA	TRBJ1-6	CASRPGTGGSPLHF	TGTGCCAGCAGACCCGGGACAGGGGGTTCACCCCTCCACTTT
TRBD2	TRBV7-2	once	TRBJ2-7	CASSFALAGFGEQYF	TGTGCCAGCAGCTTCGCACTAGCGGGGTTCGGCGAGCAGTACTTC
TRBD1	TRBV2	once	TRBJ1-5	CASSGGGLNQPQHF	TGTGCCAGCAGTGGAGGGGGCCTGAATCAGCCCCAGCATTTT
NA	TRBV5-1	NA	TRBJ1-3	CASSTENSGNTIYF	TGCGCCAGCAGCACGGAGAACTCTGGAAACACCATATATTTT
NA	TRBV9	few	TRBJ1-6	CASSVARGSPLHF	TGTGCCAGCAGCGTAGCTAGGGGGTCACCCCTCCACTTT
NA	TRBV9	NA	TRBJ1-6	CASSVGSRVDSPLHF	TGTGCCAGCAGCGTAGGGAGCAGGGTAGACTCACCCCTCCACTTT
TRBD2	TRBV9	NA	TRBJ2-5	CASSVGLSSGGAETQYF	TGTGCCAGCAGCGTAGGTCTTAGTAGCGGGGGGGCAGAGACCCAGTACTTC
TRBD1	TRBV11-2	few	TRBJ1-2	CASSWTGDAGYTF	TGTGCCAGCAGCTGGACAGGGGATGCTGGCTACACCTTC
TRBD1	TRBV4-1	NA	TRBJ1-4	CASSQLGQGNEKLFF	TGCGCCAGCAGCCAACTGGGACAGGGGAATGAAAAACTGTTTTTT
TRBD1	TRBV7-9	few	TRBJ1-6	CASSSGQASSYNSPLHF	TGTGCCAGCAGCTCGGGACAGGCGAGCTCCTATAATTCACCCCTCCACTTT